These 19 T cell receptor beta chains were all obtained from the same sample, sequenced in a study of cytomegalovirus exposure and HLA in healthy donors (dated by TCRdb to 2015 to 2018). To prepare the library, the immunoSEQ multiplex PCR assay was applied. Imported from immuneACCESS, the table was reduced by TCRdb to in-frame sequences with V and J called. These copies leave out some clones; in studies compared against another copy, an unresolved V gene accounts for under half, and the cause of the remainder is not known. Here the sample has roughly 150,000 clones; 80% to 90% occur a single time. The ten largest clones represent approximately 2% of the sample. Sequencing used PBMCs. The source is a young woman in good health and CMV-seronegative.

The chain couples TRBV5-1 to TRBJ2-1, with 11 positions matching TRBD2. The CDR3 has 16 amino acids. Per germline, CDR1 SGHRS and CDR2 YFSETQ. Losses at the gene ends were 4 bases for V and 4 bases for J; bases not matched to a gene: 7. The CDR3 loop is CASSAPGTSGYNEQFF. DNA for the CDR3: TGCGCCAGCAGCGCTCCCGGGACTAGCGGTTACAATGAGCAGTTCTTC.

In this sample, this clone turned up a few times. The V gene is TRBV19, the J gene TRBJ1-1, with D unresolved. V was clipped by 3 bases and J by 1 base, with 9 bases between them. The CDR3 length is 14 residues. The germline gives CDR1 LNHDA, CDR2 SQIVND (reference sequence). The CDR3 sequence: CASSIYAGNTEAFF. The CDR3 DNA is TGTGCCAGTAGTATTTATGCAGGGAACACTGAAGCTTTCTTT.

This rearrangement joins TRBV5-6 to TRBJ1-1; possibly TRBD1 for D (6 bases). There are 12 residues in the CDR3. Trimming took off 7 bases at V and 1 base at J, with 8 bases between the two ends. Germline values: CDR1 SGHDT, CDR2 YYEEEE. The CDR3 coding sequence is TGTGCCAGCTTGACAGGGAACACTGAAGCTTTCTTT. Its translation: CASLTGNTEAFF.

This chain links TRBV5-6 with TRBJ1-1; D is uncertain. CDR1 is SGHDT and CDR2 is YYEEEE in the germline V gene. The CDR3 loop spans 12 amino acids. The germline V and J ends were trimmed by 5 bases and 6 bases, with 11 bases remaining between them. The CDR3 protein is CASRGGGPEAFF. DNA for the CDR3: TGTGCCAGCAGGGGAGGCGGCCCTGAAGCTTTCTTT.

Worth noting for this clone: This specimen includes other DNA sequences encoding the same CDR3. The rearrangement joins TRBV29-1 to TRBJ1-2, with D unresolved. Germline values: CDR1 SQVTM, CDR2 ANQGSEA. Trimming shortened V by 4 bases and J by 0 bases, and 3 bases separated the two germline ends. This CDR3 is 11 amino acids long. The CDR3 DNA follows: TGCAGCGTTGCTGCTAACTATGGCTACACCTTC. This encodes CSVAANYGYTF.

The V gene is TRBV9, the J gene TRBJ1-1, with D uncertain. CDR3 size: 14 residues. Germline CDR1 SGDLS, CDR2 YYNGEE. V lost 1 base to trimming and J lost 0 bases, with 7 bases between them. DNA of the CDR3: TGTGCCAGCAGCGTAACCTATCTGAACACTGAAGCTTTCTTT. Encoded protein: CASSVTYLNTEAFF.

This rearrangement joins TRBV6-5 to TRBJ2-7; possible D gene TRBD1, 6 bases. CDR1 is MNHEY and CDR2 is SVGAGI in the germline V gene. V lost 2 bases and J 1 base, leaving 12 bases between the germline ends. The CDR3 consists of 15 residues. The CDR3: CASSYGPDSSYEQYF. CDR3 coding DNA: TGTGCCAGCAGTTACGGCCCGGACAGTTCCTACGAGCAGTACTTC.

The V gene is TRBV5-4, the J gene TRBJ2-5; weak D call: TRBD1 (5 bases). The CDR3 runs 14 residues. V lost 2 bases, J lost 5 bases, and 13 bases lay in between. From germline, CDR1 is SGHNT and CDR2 YYREEE (reference sequence). This CDR3 reads CASSLVQELETQYF. The CDR3 DNA reads TGTGCCAGCAGCTTAGTACAGGAGTTGGAGACCCAGTACTTC.

Here the CDR3 DNA reads TGTGCCACCAGCAGAGGCGGCAGCTCTAACTATGGCTACACCTTC. This sequence encodes CATSRGGSSNYGYTF. The chain carries TRBV15 and TRBJ1-2; D is uncertain. The CDR3 has 15 residues. The V end was cut by 1 base, the J end by 0 bases, with 9 bases between. Per the germline V gene, CDR1 is LNHNV and CDR2 is YYDKDF (reference sequence).

The CDR3 is CASSLWRTSGMITGELFF. In DNA, the CDR3 is TGTGCCAGCAGCTTATGGAGGACTAGCGGGATGATCACCGGGGAGCTGTTTTTT. The chain has TRBV7-2 and TRBJ2-2; 12 nucleotides line up with TRBD2. The CDR3 contains 18 residues. After removal of 2 bases from V and 4 bases from J, the junction contained 8 bases not matched to a gene. The germline CDR1 and CDR2 sequences are SGHTA and FQGNSA. The complete variable domain, with remaining parts taken from reference TRBV7-2 and TRBJ2-2, reads GAGVSQSPSNKVTEKGKDVELRCDPISGHTALYWYRQSLGQGLEFLIYFQGNSAPDKSGLPSDRFSAERTGGSVSTLTIQRTQQEDSAVYLCASSLWRTSGMITGELFFGEGSRLTVL.

The rearrangement joins TRBV6-5 to TRBJ2-1; possibly TRBD1 for D (6 bases). Trimming stripped 6 bases from V and 0 bases from J, with 6 bases between. The germline V gene encodes CDR1 MNHEY and CDR2 SVGAGI. The CDR3 length is 13 residues. CDR3 bases: TGTGCCAGCAGAGGGGGCTCCTACAATGAGCAGTTCTTC. It is translated as CASRGGSYNEQFF.

Notes on this clone: At the DNA level, this CDR3 is encoded by other sequences in the same sample as well. J is TRBJ2-3 and V is TRBV6-5, with D tentatively TRBD2 (5 bases). From germline, CDR1 is MNHEY and CDR2 SVGAGI. The CDR3 contains 15 residues. The V end lost 2 bases, the J end lost 3 bases, and 12 bases lay between the germline ends. The DNA for the CDR3 is TGTGCCAGCAGTTACAGCGGTCTAGGGACAGATACGCAGTATTTT. It codes for CASSYSGLGTDTQYF.

The gene calls are TRBV5-1 and TRBJ1-2; 8 nucleotides agree with TRBD1. Trimming removed 4 bases from V and 3 bases from J; junction bases left unmatched: 11. Germline loops: CDR1 SGHRS, CDR2 YFSETQ. The CDR3 totals 16 residues. The CDR3 sequence is CASSTQGATSYYGYTF. The CDR3 DNA reads as TGCGCCAGCAGCACGCAGGGGGCGACGAGTTACTATGGCTACACCTTC.

The V and J genes are TRBV10-3 and TRBJ2-2, with a tentative D call TRBD2 (6 bases). CDR3 length: 15 residues. Germline CDR1 ENHRY, CDR2 SYGVKD. Trimming cost V 6 bases and J 5 bases, with 16 bases left between them. The CDR3 loop reads CAISGGSRNTGELFF. DNA for the CDR3: TGTGCCATCAGCGGGGGAAGTCGGAATACCGGGGAGCTGTTTTTT.

The chain joins TRBV19 to TRBJ1-5, with D unclear. With 6 bases removed from V and 5 bases from J, the gap between germline ends came to 8 bases. The CDR3 totals 12 residues. The germline CDR1 and CDR2 sequences are LNHDA and SQIVND (reference sequence). The CDR3 sequence: CASSPFHQPQHF. The CDR3 nucleotides are TGTGCCAGTAGCCCGTTCCATCAGCCCCAGCATTTT.

V and J are TRBV5-1 and TRBJ2-7; 7 nucleotides match TRBD1. CDR3 size: 14 residues. V gave up 4 bases and J gave up 3 bases; unmatched junction bases: 7. Germline CDR1 and CDR2: SGHRS and YFSETQ. The CDR3 is CASSRVGDSYEQYF. The CDR3 nucleotides are TGCGCCAGCAGCCGCGTGGGGGACAGCTACGAGCAGTACTTC.

The chain combines TRBV12-5 with TRBJ2-2; 7 nucleotides line up with TRBD2. In germline, CDR1 is LGHNT, CDR2 FRNRAP. The CDR3 has 16 residues. V was clipped by 5 bases and J by 2 bases; unmatched bases: 8. The CDR3 protein is CASGPPLTSNTGELFF. Here the CDR3 DNA reads TGTGCTAGTGGTCCCCCTCTGACTAGCAACACCGGGGAGCTGTTTTTT.

The V and J genes are TRBV6-5 and TRBJ2-7; D may be TRBD2 (6 bases). Trimming pared 2 bases from V and 0 bases from J, leaving 11 bases between. The CDR3 totals 15 residues. Germline CDR1 reads MNHEY; CDR2 reads SVGAGI. The CDR3 reads CASSYSLANSYEQYF. CDR3 nucleotides: TGTGCCAGCAGTTACAGCCTAGCGAACTCCTACGAGCAGTACTTC.

The chain has TRBV15 and TRBJ1-3, with 10 bases that match TRBD1. The CDR3 is 16 amino acids. Trimming removed 1 base from V and 7 bases from J; junction bases left unmatched: 7. CDR1 is LNHNV, CDR2 YYDKDF, per germline (reference sequence). CDR3 nucleotide sequence: TGTGCCACCAGCAGAGTAGGACAGGGGGATCGGAACACCATATATTTT. Translated, it gives CATSRVGQGDRNTIYF.